This T cell receptor (beta chain) derives from a study of human T cells and chemical hapten exposure (dated by TCRdb to the early 2020s). About the full investigation: For sensitization, 2% DPC in acetone was applied to a roughly 2 cm by roughly 2 cm area of upper inner arm skin. Peripheral blood TCR repertoire changes were tracked in vivo in alopecia patients during primary and secondary sensitization to the hapten diphenylcyclopropenone (DPC). Alopecia areata with under or over 50% scalp involvement, alopecia totalis and alopecia universalis were represented in the patient cohort, which was mostly female. The libraries were sequenced as a pool, and the TCR yield per sample differed mostly because of small variations in library volumes within the pool. Patch tests used Finn chambers with 0.01% DPC on the upper back, scored after 6 days by International Contact Dermatitis Research Group standards. Around 30 alopecia patients provided blood for TCR sequencing at one to four time points (pre-sensitization, 2, 6 and 24 weeks). Patient blood was sampled pre-sensitization (week 0) and at 2, 6 and about 24 weeks after DPC sensitization. Throughout the roughly 25-week study period, patients were also given weekly therapeutic DPC doses on the scalp. General conclusions and limits of the study: Because every patient had alopecia, a presumed autoimmune disease, the patients' immune response might differ from that of healthy individuals. DPC sensitization did not change the number of TCRs with a frequency above 1 in 1000, and there was no evidence of changes in global repertoire structure. Expanded TCRs formed significantly more large CDR3 similarity clusters than pre-sensitization or healthy control sets, consistent with antigen-driven responses. Patch test score was positively correlated with the number of PT1 expanded TCRs, with significance at thresholds 8, 16 and 32 but not at 4. Repeated subsampling changed both the strength of the expansion versus patch-test correlation and the threshold at which the correlation became significant.

The CDR3 contains 15 residues, cysteine and phenylalanine counted. Just CDR3 DNA is preserved here, 45 bases in frame from base 1. The CDR1 and CDR2 encoded by the germline V gene (reference sequence) are PRHDT and FYEKMQ. V is clipped by 3 bases and J by 0 bases, and the sequence between their germline boundaries is 12 bases long. The time point label here, explained by the study, means: patch test 1, 2 weeks after DPC sensitization. This sample's treatment or condition label indicates: therapeutic diphenylcyclopropenone sensitization with weekly scalp DPC. Blood at each patch-test visit was drawn before the patch test was applied. Patients were considered eligible if aged 18 to 70, diagnosed with alopecia and deemed suitable for DPC therapy, and patients were excluded if pregnant. Total RNA was extracted from unfractionated whole blood collected in Tempus Blood RNA tubes. The receptor library was made with RACE. Data came from a NextSeq 500. Library preparation attached unique molecular identifiers to individual cDNA molecules for quantitative, reproducible TCR counting. From each blood RNA sample, both TCR alpha and TCR beta chains were sequenced. Processing in the source paper ran as follows. Samples had a median of roughly 87,000 TCRs, with a range from 23,224 to 690,600. The Decombinator software suite was used to annotate the V, J and CDR3 of the TCR reads. For PS versus PT1 abundance plots, all samples were subsampled to the same number of TCRs (28,000). Expanded TCRs were defined as absent before sensitization and observed at least eight times at the 2-week time point. TCRdb's own reprocessing of the public reads used fastp at Q25 and MiXCR and kept productive beta chains. Rows matching on CDR3 protein sequence are summarized as one entry with the most common DNA and genes. These V and J calls originate from TCRdb's pipeline instead of the authors' own analysis. Across this sample there are about 56,000 distinct CDR3 sequences, with roughly a tenth seen only once. The biggest ten clones account for 10% to 15% of the sample.

In its sample, this clonotype was seen many times. The antigen it recognizes is unknown. Base qualities are missing; no much larger clone stands one base away. The TCR sequence derives from a woman in her forties with alopecia areata. Some clones in this sample may be carry-over from other donors' samples. The sample in question was whole blood, obtained in connection with sensitization to the hapten diphenylcyclopropenone (DPC). The receptor chain draws on TRBV13 and TRBJ2-7; perhaps TRBD1 is the D gene, with 6 bases matching. Here is the DNA: TGTGCCAGCAGCTTCGGGGACACGAGCTCCTACGAGCAGTACTTC. Its coded protein is CASSFGDTSSYEQYF.